These 24 T cell receptor beta chains share one sample of origin, sequenced in a study of Graves' ophthalmopathy and Graves' hyperthyroidism. RNA transcripts served as template for amplifying TCR beta CDR3 sequences. Following a first-round RT-PCR that used HTBI primers, a second-round multiplex PCR was carried out. MiXCR, run by TCRdb on the multiplex PCR reads, gives a single entry per CDR3 protein. Seen here are over a million distinct CDR3 sequences, 36% observed once, and the top ten hold roughly 11%. Material for sequencing was peripheral blood or thyroid tissue (not recorded which). The receptors come from an adult man with Graves' hyperthyroidism.

This clonotype has a handful of counts. The V call is TRBV6-2 or TRBV6-3, the J call TRBJ2-5, with a tentative D call TRBD1 (5 bases). Deletions cut 0 bases from V and 7 bases from J, with 12 bases between. CDR1 MNHEY and CDR2 SVGEGT come from the germline V gene. The CDR3 totals 14 residues. CDR3 loop: CASSYSGPLGTQYF. The CDR3, as DNA: TGTGCCAGCAGTTACTCGGGGCCACTGGGGACCCAGTACTTC.

This clonotype showed up many times. The J gene is TRBJ1-6, the V gene TRBV6-4; unclear D gene. CDR1 is MRHNA and CDR2 is SNTAGT in the germline V gene. The CDR3 consists of 13 residues. Deletions cut 4 bases from V and 6 bases from J, with 7 bases between. CDR3 DNA sequence: TGTGCCAGCAGTGCTGACACTAATTCACCCCTCCACTTT. Protein product: CASSADTNSPLHF.

This chain connects TRBV28 to TRBJ1-5; D gene uncertain. Trimming cost V 6 bases and J 7 bases, with 13 bases left between them. The length of the CDR3 is 13 residues. Germline lookup yields CDR1 MDHEN and CDR2 SYDVKM. As DNA, the CDR3 is TGTGCCAGCAGCCTCTCCTTCGAACAGCCCCAGCATTTT. Translated: CASSLSFEQPQHF. The whole variable domain, remainder taken from reference TRBV28 and TRBJ1-5, is DVKVTQSSRYLVKRTGEKVFLECVQDMDHENMFWYRQDPGLGLRLIYFSYDVKMKEKGDIPEGYSVSREKKERFSLILESASTNQTSMYLCASSLSFEQPQHFGDGTRLSIL.

This clonotype was recorded at least ten times. This sequence joins TRBV19 and TRBJ2-7; tentative D call: TRBD2 (6 bases). Germline CDR1 and CDR2: LNHDA and SQIVND (reference sequence). V dropped 4 bases and J dropped 2 bases, with 12 bases sitting between them. This CDR3 has 14 amino acids. CDR3 sequence reads: CASSNGGITYEQYF. The CDR3 nucleotides are TGTGCCAGTAGTAACGGGGGAATTACCTACGAGCAGTACTTC.

This clonotype has ten or more counts. The J gene is TRBJ1-3, the V gene TRBV12-3 or TRBV12-4; D ambiguous. Trimming stripped 5 bases from V and 0 bases from J, with 5 bases between. This CDR3 has 13 amino acids. The CDR3 loop reads CASSGDSGNTIYF. The DNA of the CDR3 is TGTGCCAGCAGTGGAGACTCTGGAAACACCATATATTTT.

This clonotype was recorded many times. This rearrangement joins TRBV19 to TRBJ1-1, with a weak D call TRBD1 (5 bases). This CDR3 comprises 14 residues. V lost 7 bases and J 6 bases, leaving 18 bases between the germline ends. Germline V CDR1 and CDR2: LNHDA, SQIVND (reference sequence). The DNA of the CDR3 is TGTGCCAGTAACCCTCGAGGGGCGAGTCCTGAAGCTTTCTTT. It yields the protein CASNPRGASPEAFF.

This clonotype was picked up many times. The J gene is TRBJ1-1, the V gene TRBV19; D is ambiguous. Per the germline V gene, CDR1 is LNHDA and CDR2 is SQIVND (reference sequence). Trimming took off 4 bases at V and 2 bases at J, with 14 bases between the two ends. The CDR3 length is 15 residues. The CDR3 is CASSTSYGPNTEAFF. CDR3 nucleotides: TGTGCCAGTAGTACAAGCTACGGACCCAACACTGAAGCTTTCTTT. The variable domain in full, with the rest retrieved from reference TRBV19 and TRBJ1-1, is DGGITQSPKYLFRKEGQNVTLSCEQNLNHDAMYWYRQDPGQGLRLIYYSQIVNDFQKGDIAEGYSVSREKKESFPLTVTSAQKNPTAFYLCASSTSYGPNTEAFFGQGTRLTVV.

Regarding this clonotype: The germline gene is not matched at one end of the junction; a read error may be the cause. The rearrangement joins TRBV10-1 to TRBJ2-7; 8 nucleotides match TRBD1. Germline V CDR1 and CDR2: WNHNN, SYGVQD (reference sequence). The CDR3 length is 15 residues. The CDR3 sequence: CASSLYGTGTYEQYF. CDR3 nucleotide sequence: TGTGCCAGCAGCTTATATGGGACAGGCACCTACGAGCAGTACTTC.

The chain recombines TRBV5-1 with TRBJ2-6; TRBD2 matches 13 bases. Germline trimming cut 4 bases from V and 16 bases from J; bases unmatched to any gene: 14. Germline lookup yields CDR1 SGHRS and CDR2 YFSETQ. This CDR3 spans 16 amino acids. The CDR3 is CASSGTSGDFTGELTF. For the CDR3, the DNA is TGCGCCAGCAGCGGGACTAGCGGGGATTTTACCGGGGAGCTGACTTTC.

This chain connects TRBV20-1 to TRBJ2-7; 7 bases are shared with TRBD1. Germline loops: CDR1 DFQATT, CDR2 SNEGSKA (reference sequence). This CDR3 spans 12 amino acids. J was trimmed by 3 bases and V by 6 bases; bases with no gene match: 5. The CDR3 DNA sequence: TGCAGTGCACGGGACAGAGACTACGAGCAGTACTTC. Protein: CSARDRDYEQYF.

To note about this clonotype: An end of the junction differs from the germline gene, which may be a read error. The V and J genes are TRBV10-3 and TRBJ1-1, with D tentatively TRBD1 (5 bases). The CDR3 covers 15 residues. Germline V lookup: CDR1 ENHRY, CDR2 SYGVKD. The CDR3: CASSPANLGDTEAFF. The CDR3 nucleotides read TGTGCCAGCAGTCCTGCTAACCTAGGGGACACTGAAGCTTTCTTT.

This clonotype showed up many times. V is TRBV27 and J is TRBJ1-5, with 9 bases identical to TRBD1. Per the germline V gene, CDR1 is MNHEY and CDR2 is SMNVEV (reference sequence). This CDR3 spans 14 amino acids. After removal of 7 bases from V and 5 bases from J, the junction contained 6 bases not matched to a gene. In DNA, the CDR3 is TGTGCCAGCATGCTACAGGGGGCAGATCAGCCCCAGCATTTT. It translates to CASMLQGADQPQHF.

The CDR3 region has the DNA TGTGCCAGTAGTGCCCGACAGGCGAGTAACACTGAAGCTTTCTTT. It encodes CASSARQASNTEAFF. The V call is TRBV19, the J call TRBJ1-1; perhaps TRBD1 as D (6 bases). V lost 5 bases and J 2 bases, leaving 15 bases between the germline ends. CDR1 is LNHDA and CDR2 is SQIVND in the germline V gene (reference sequence). The CDR3 spans 15 residues.

Regarding this clonotype: The final CDR3 position lacks the conserved phenylalanine or tryptophan, pointing to a likely read error. V and J are TRBV20-1 and TRBJ1-1; D gene unclear. Trimming took 4 bases from V and 1 from J, leaving 10 bases between them. Germline-derived CDR1 and CDR2 are DFQATT and SNEGSKA (reference sequence). This CDR3 is built from 13 residues. As DNA, the CDR3 is TGCAGTGCTAAGGGCGGAGGGAACACTGAAGCTTTCCTT. This translates into CSAKGGGNTEAFL.

CDR3 coding DNA: TGTGCCAGCAGTAGTGGACCAGTTAGCGAGACCCAGTACTTC. Its protein product is CASSSGPVSETQYF. The rearrangement uses TRBV7-6 and TRBJ2-5; D remains unclear. V dropped 6 bases and J dropped 5 bases, with 16 bases sitting between them. Germline assignment: CDR1 SGHVS and CDR2 FNYEAQ. This CDR3 spans 14 amino acids.

This clonotype appeared a single time. This chain joins TRBV15 and TRBJ2-5, with TRBD2 matching over 14 bases. Germline loops: CDR1 LNHNV, CDR2 YYDKDF (reference sequence). There are 16 residues in the CDR3. V trimming: 2 bases; J trimming: 5 bases; junction bases outside the gene matches: 4. CDR3 residues: CATSRRTSGGRETQYF. As DNA, the CDR3 is TGTGCCACCAGCAGACGGACTAGCGGGGGGCGGGAGACCCAGTACTTC.

In regard to this clonotype: One junction end disagrees with the germline gene, perhaps due to a read error. The chain recombines TRBV20-1 with TRBJ1-2; D possibly corresponds to TRBD1 (5 bases). The CDR3 spans 14 residues. The germline gives CDR1 DFQATT, CDR2 SNEGSKA (reference sequence). In DNA, the CDR3 is TGCAGTGCTAGAGTGGGCAGGGCTAACTATGGCCACACCTTC. This gives the protein CSARVGRANYGHTF.

This clonotype was seen only a few times. This sequence joins TRBV2 and TRBJ2-2; 9 bases agree with TRBD1. V lost 5 bases to trimming and J lost 5 bases; unmatched junction nucleotides: 6. The CDR3 consists of 15 residues. The germline CDR1 and CDR2 sequences are SNHLY and FYNNEI. The CDR3: CASSNDRGSTGELFF. In DNA form, the CDR3 reads TGTGCCAGCAGTAATGACAGGGGGAGTACCGGGGAGCTGTTTTTT.

This clonotype occurred many times. V and J are TRBV9 and TRBJ1-2, with unresolved D. The CDR3 spans 16 residues. Germline CDR1 is SGDLS and CDR2 is YYNGEE. Trimming took off 4 bases at V and 6 bases at J, with 22 bases between the two ends. The CDR3 region is CASSIPPVSREDGYTF. The CDR3 bases are TGTGCCAGCAGCATACCCCCCGTTTCTAGGGAGGATGGCTACACCTTC.

This clonotype was seen ten or more times. The chain has TRBV5-6 and TRBJ2-7; 7 bases are shared with TRBD1. This CDR3 has 15 residues. V lost 7 bases to trimming and J lost 0 bases; unmatched junction nucleotides: 10. Germline V gives CDR1 SGHDT, CDR2 YYEEEE. The CDR3: CASERDSLISYEQYF. As DNA, the CDR3 is TGTGCCAGCGAGAGGGACAGCCTAATCTCCTACGAGCAGTACTTC.

V is TRBV10-3 and J is TRBJ2-7; 7 nucleotides line up with TRBD2. The V and J ends lost 6 bases and 9 bases, in that order; junction bases with no gene match: 2. The CDR3 is 10 residues long. Germline V gene sequence: CDR1 ENHRY, CDR2 SYGVKD. Written as DNA, the CDR3 is TGTGCCATCAGAAGCGGGGCGCAGTACTTC. It specifies CAIRSGAQYF.

As concerns this clonotype: Being one base from a much bigger clone, this may be a read error. The V and J genes are TRBV7-9 and TRBJ2-5; no firm D call. CDR1 and CDR2 (germline): SEHNR, FQNEAQ (reference sequence). This CDR3 region has 14 residues. Trimming took 3 bases from V and 2 from J, leaving 10 bases between them. The CDR3, as DNA: TGTGCCAGCAGCTTCTATAAGAGGCAAGAGACCCAGTACTTC. Translation gives CASSFYKRQETQYF. The variable domain in full, with the rest retrieved from reference TRBV7-9 and TRBJ2-5, is DTGVSQNPRHKITKRGQNVTFRCDPISEHNRLYWYRQTLGQGPEFLTYFQNEAQLEKSRLLSDRFSAERPKGSFSTLEIQRTEQGDSAMYLCASSFYKRQETQYFGPGTRLLVL.

V is TRBV28 and J is TRBJ1-4; D remains ambiguous. The V and J ends lost 7 bases and 10 bases respectively, with 16 bases between them. Germline V gene lookup returns CDR1 MDHEN and CDR2 SYDVKM. The CDR3 sequence is 13 residues long. CDR3 DNA sequence: TGTGCCAGCACTTTGGGGAGGGATGGAAAACTGTTTTTT. This translates into CASTLGRDGKLFF.

Ten or more counts support this clonotype. The chain employs TRBV20-1 and TRBJ1-4; D gene unclear. Trimming cost V 2 bases and J 5 bases, with 9 bases left between them. CDR3 length: 13 amino acids. Germline loops: CDR1 DFQATT, CDR2 SNEGSKA (reference sequence). The CDR3 is CSARRAVNEKLFF. CDR3 DNA: TGCAGTGCTAGAAGGGCAGTAAATGAAAAACTGTTTTTT.